Included here is one TCR beta chain sequence, with context. Other DNA sequences in the sample encode the same CDR3. Some clones are missing from TCRdb's copy, which holds only in-frame ones; the method was immunoSEQ multiplex PCR. This repertoire shows 150,000 to 200,000 clones, approximately 61% found once; its top ten account for around 9.3%. The germline gives CDR1 SGDLS, CDR2 YYNGEE. The ends were cut back, 0 bases at V and 2 bases at J, with 11 bases in the middle. The CDR3 is 15 amino acids. This sample stems from a study of shared clonotypes between healthy human individuals. Study information: Three CD4 naive, three CD4 memory, two CD8 naive and one CD8 memory plate were used per donor.

The sequence derives from a man under 40 in good health. V and J are TRBV9 and TRBJ2-5; D possibly corresponds to TRBD1 (6 bases). Source material: memory CD4+ T cells sorted from blood. Subset indicated: CD45RA-negative fraction. In nucleotides, the CDR3 is TGTGCCAGCAGCGTAGATGGGACAAGACAAGAGACCCAGTACTTC. Translation: CASSVDGTRQETQYF.